This T cell receptor beta chain was obtained from a study of blood T cell repertoires in COVID-19. About the study: From the United States, Italy and Spain came samples of acute and convalescent COVID-19. Sample material is recorded as cDNA or gDNA derived from T cells, B-cell-depleted T cells, or PBMCs.

Method: immunoSEQ multiplex PCR; TCRdb's copy keeps in-frame clones and lacks some. Altogether 250,000 to 300,000 clones are present, about 80% being singletons, with the ten largest covering 3.5% to 5%. V shed 4 bases, J shed 8 bases, and the junction held 12 bases outside the gene matches. Germline V gene sequence: CDR1 SGHRS, CDR2 YFSETQ. This CDR3 comprises 15 residues. Ages ranged from about 18 to 89 years, with residence in around 24 US areas. Participants were placed into cohorts based on the clinical history they reported. The rearrangement links TRBV5-1 to TRBJ1-2; 9 bases are shared with TRBD1. This TCR was recovered from a man aged 30 to 39 with acute COVID-19. What was sequenced was PBMCs or T cells enriched from blood (not recorded which). The CDR3 DNA reads TGCGCCAGCAGCCCCGGGACAGGGACAAATAGAGGCTACACCTTC. This codes for CASSPGTGTNRGYTF.